These T cell receptor beta chains were read from a single sample in a study of Japanese encephalitis immunity and Zika vaccine responses. TCRdb reprocessed the 5' RACE reads with MiXCR, giving one entry per CDR3 protein. The data hold 150 or so distinct CDR3 sequences, with 2% to 2.5% observed a single time. Material: antigen-activated CD4+ T cells from blood, cultured, obtained during a Zika inactivated vaccine study. Source of these receptors: an adult man who received an inactivated Zika virus vaccine. The CDR3 runs from the conserved cysteine through the conserved F or W. D genes are given only for firm matches. Clone sizes are given selectively: once, few, many, or a class where the clone is expanded.

D	size	J	V	DNA	CDR3
-	medium-sized	TRBJ2-1	TRBV20-1	TGCAGTGCTAGAGATAGGGAGGGGGTTTTGTGGAATGAGCAGTTCTTC	CSARDREGVLWNEQFF
TRBD2	large	TRBJ2-3	TRBV9	TGTGCCAGCAGCGTAGCACTAGCGGGGAGCACAGATACGCAGTATTTT	CASSVALAGSTDTQYF
-	few	TRBJ1-3	TRBV5-8	TGTGCCAGCAGCTTTGGAAACACCATATATTTT	CASSFGNTIYF
-	hyperexpanded	TRBJ2-7	TRBV20-1	TGCAGTGCTAGTAGTTCCCGAGAGCAGTACTTC	CSASSSREQYF
TRBD2	large	TRBJ2-4	TRBV6-5	TGTGCCAGCCAACCCGGGGCGGGAGGTTTAACCAAAAACATTCAGTACTTC	CASQPGAGGLTKNIQYF
-	-	TRBJ2-3	TRBV28	TGTGCCAGCAACCCGGGACTCCACACAGATACGCAGTATTTT	CASNPGLHTDTQYF
TRBD2	large	TRBJ2-4	TRBV12-3/TRBV12-4	TGTGCCAGCAGTTTGGGGTTAGCGGGAAGCTTGGTTCAGTACTTC	CASSLGLAGSLVQYF
-	hyperexpanded	TRBJ1-6	TRBV12-3/TRBV12-4	TGTGCCAGCACCCCCCGATCGAGAAATTCACCCCTCCACTTT	CASTPRSRNSPLHF
-	large	TRBJ1-1	TRBV9	TGTGCCAGCAGCGTAGGGGGGGAGGGGACTGAAGCTTTCTTT	CASSVGGEGTEAFF
-	hyperexpanded	TRBJ2-2	TRBV5-5	TGTGCCAGCAGCCACCCAGTGGGGACCGGGGAGCTGTTTTTT	CASSHPVGTGELFF
TRBD2	hyperexpanded	TRBJ2-7	TRBV4-1	TGCGCCAGCAGCCGCACGGGACTAGCGCTATACGAGCAGTACTTC	CASSRTGLALYEQYF
-	large	TRBJ2-3	TRBV7-8	TGTGCCAGCAGCTTAGACAGGGTCGATACGCAGTATTTT	CASSLDRVDTQYF
-	large	TRBJ2-3	TRBV4-3	TGCGCCAGCAGCCAAGGAAGAGATACGCAGTATTTT	CASSQGRDTQYF
TRBD1	large	TRBJ1-1	TRBV12-3/TRBV12-4	TGTGCCAGCGGCAGGGGGCAGGGGGGAGCTTTCTTT	CASGRGQGGAFF
-	large	TRBJ2-7	TRBV6-6	TGTGCCAGCAGTTTCGCCACCGAGAAGGAGCAGTACTTC	CASSFATEKEQYF
TRBD1	large	TRBJ2-3	TRBV29-1	TGCAGCGTCGGCCCCGGCGGGACAGGGGGCGGGGGAGATACGCAGTATTTT	CSVGPGGTGGGGDTQYF
TRBD2	large	TRBJ2-5	TRBV20-1	TGCAGTGCTAGTTCCCGGACTAGCGGGAGGGGTGAGACCCAGTACTTC	CSASSRTSGRGETQYF
-	large	TRBJ2-3	TRBV20-1	TGCAGTGCCCCGGCAGGCCCTGATACGCAGTATTTT	CSAPAGPDTQYF
-	large	TRBJ1-6	TRBV5-1	TGCGCCAGCAGAAGCTTGTATCAGTTAGCCAAGGGAGATAACTCCTATAATTCACCCCTCCACTTT	CASRSLYQLAKGDNSYNSPLHF
-	hyperexpanded	TRBJ2-2	TRBV5-1	TGCGCCAGCAGCTTGTACAGGGCAACCGGGGAGCTGTTTTTT	CASSLYRATGELFF
-	hyperexpanded	TRBJ1-1	TRBV29-1	TGCAGCGTGGCCGGGACGACTGAAGCTTTCTTT	CSVAGTTEAFF
TRBD1	hyperexpanded	TRBJ1-5	TRBV12-3/TRBV12-4	TGTGCCAGCAGTTTAGGTGACAGGGTCAATCAGCCCCAGCATTTT	CASSLGDRVNQPQHF
-	large	TRBJ2-5	TRBV2	TGTGCCAGCAATAGGGGCCGGATTGAGACCCAGTACTTC	CASNRGRIETQYF
-	large	TRBJ2-1	TRBV6-5	TGTGCCAGCAGGAAGGGGGGGAGCTCCTACAATGAGCAGTTCTTC	CASRKGGSSYNEQFF
-	medium-sized	TRBJ2-3	TRBV2	TGTGCCAGCAGTGGCAGGTTGAACACAGATACGCAGTATTTT	CASSGRLNTDTQYF
-	medium-sized	TRBJ2-5	TRBV6-1	TGTGCCAGCAGTGAGGGGGTGGTGGAGACCCAGTACTTC	CASSEGVVETQYF
-	large	TRBJ1-3	TRBV2	TGTGCCAGCAGTGGACGGACGGGTCGCTCTGGAAACACCATATATTTT	CASSGRTGRSGNTIYF
-	hyperexpanded	TRBJ1-1	TRBV10-3	TGTGCCATCAGCCTTACTTCCAACACTGAAGCTTTCTTT	CAISLTSNTEAFF
-	hyperexpanded	TRBJ1-3	TRBV7-2	TGTGCCAGCAGCTTATCTCCAATAGGCGGAAACACCATATATTTT	CASSLSPIGGNTIYF
-	large	TRBJ1-3	TRBV28	TGTGCCAGCAGCCCGACAGTAGGAAACACCATATATTTT	CASSPTVGNTIYF
-	medium-sized	TRBJ1-3	TRBV4-1	TGCGCCAGCAGCCCCGGTGGGGGGGCGCGCGGAAACACCATATATTTT	CASSPGGGARGNTIYF
TRBD2	large	TRBJ2-7	TRBV27	TGTGCCAGCAGTTTTAGCGGGAGGATCTCCTACGAGCAGTACTTC	CASSFSGRISYEQYF
-	large	TRBJ2-2	TRBV19	TGTGCCAGTAGTGCCTCCGCGGGTTCCGGGGAGCTGTTTTTT	CASSASAGSGELFF
-	large	TRBJ2-7	TRBV19	TGTGCCAGTAGTATCCAGCTATCCTACGAGCAGTACTTC	CASSIQLSYEQYF
-	hyperexpanded	TRBJ2-1	TRBV20-1	TGCAGTGCTAGATCTTTTAGAGATGAGCAGTTCTTC	CSARSFRDEQFF
-	medium-sized	TRBJ1-6	TRBV7-9	TGTGCCAGCAGCTTAGAACACTATAATTCACCCCTCCACTTT	CASSLEHYNSPLHF
-	large	TRBJ1-3	TRBV4-1	TGCGCCAGCAGCCAAGTGGGGACACAAGGAAACACCATATATTTT	CASSQVGTQGNTIYF
TRBD1	large	TRBJ2-1	TRBV12-5	TGTGCTAGTGGTTTGGTCCGTAGTGGGACAGGGCTTGTCGATGAGCAGTTCTTC	CASGLVRSGTGLVDEQFF
TRBD2	medium-sized	TRBJ2-1	TRBV11-3	TGTGCCAGCAGCTTATTAGCGGGCTCCTACAATGAGCAGTTCTTC	CASSLLAGSYNEQFF
-	hyperexpanded	TRBJ2-3	TRBV2	TGTGCCAGCAGTGGTAGACTAGATGGTGATACGCAGTATTTT	CASSGRLDGDTQYF
-	large	TRBJ2-3	TRBV2	TGTGCCAGCACACTAGCTCGCACAGATACGCAGTATTTT	CASTLARTDTQYF
-	large	TRBJ1-3	TRBV28	TGTGCCAGCAGTCGAAGTAGGAACTCTGGAAACACCATATATTTT	CASSRSRNSGNTIYF
-	large	TRBJ1-1	TRBV2	TGTGCCAGCAGTGACATTAGGAACACTGAAGCTTTCTTT	CASSDIRNTEAFF
TRBD2	hyperexpanded	TRBJ2-1	TRBV20-1	TGCAGTGCTAGAGATTTACTAGCGGGATTGTCCTACAATGAGCAGTTCTTC	CSARDLLAGLSYNEQFF
-	large	TRBJ2-1	TRBV10-3	TGTGCCATCAGGGGTCAGGGACTGTCGGATGAGCAGTTCTTC	CAIRGQGLSDEQFF
-	hyperexpanded	TRBJ2-5	TRBV5-1	TGCGCCAGCATACGACCGGAGACCCAGTACTTC	CASIRPETQYF
-	medium-sized	TRBJ1-1	TRBV5-4	TGTGCCAGCAGCTTGGCAGGGCTGGGCCAAGCTTTCTTT	CASSLAGLGQAFF
TRBD2	medium-sized	TRBJ2-1	TRBV3-1	TGTGCCAGCAGCCAAGAGGCGGGGACTAGCGGGTACTACAATGAGCAGTTCTTC	CASSQEAGTSGYYNEQFF
-	large	TRBJ1-5	TRBV19	TGTGCCAGTATTTCACAGGGCAGCGGGCAGCCCCAGCATTTT	CASISQGSGQPQHF
-	large	TRBJ1-2	TRBV5-4	TGTGCCAGCAGCTTCGGGGGCGCAGGCTCTGGCTACACCTTC	CASSFGGAGSGYTF
TRBD2	large	TRBJ2-1	TRBV5-1	TGCGCCAGCAGCTCGGGACTAGCGGGGGGGCATTTTGAGCAGTTCTTC	CASSSGLAGGHFEQFF
-	hyperexpanded	TRBJ1-1	TRBV28	TGTGCCAGCAGTTTGGGGACTAAGGTATCCACTGAAGCTTTCTTT	CASSLGTKVSTEAFF
-	large	TRBJ2-5	TRBV18	TGTGCCAGCTCTGGAAGGGGGGAGACCCAGTACTTC	CASSGRGETQYF
-	large	TRBJ1-5	TRBV28	TGTGCCAGCAGTTTTAGCAATCAGCCCCAGCATTTT	CASSFSNQPQHF
TRBD1	medium-sized	TRBJ1-1	TRBV3-1	TGTGCCAGCAGCGCGAGGGACAGGGGTCCCGGTGAAGCTTTCTTT	CASSARDRGPGEAFF
TRBD1	medium-sized	TRBJ1-5	TRBV6-1	TGTGCCAGCACCTACTCCTCGGGACAGGGTCGTCAGCCCCAGCATTTT	CASTYSSGQGRQPQHF
-	medium-sized	TRBJ1-2	TRBV5-8	TGTGCCAGCAATCGTGGTACAGTGGCTGGCTACACCTTC	CASNRGTVAGYTF
TRBD2	large	TRBJ2-5	TRBV2	TGTGCCAGCAGTCTAGCGGGAGACCAAGAGACCCAGTACTTC	CASSLAGDQETQYF
TRBD1	large	TRBJ1-2	TRBV12-3/TRBV12-4	TGTGCCAGCAGCGGTCAGGGGGTCAGCTATGGCTACACCTTC	CASSGQGVSYGYTF
TRBD2	large	TRBJ2-3	TRBV5-5	TGTGCCAGCACCCGACTAGCGGGGGGCACAGATACGCAGTATTTT	CASTRLAGGTDTQYF